A selection of T cell receptor beta chains follows, all from one sample in a study of blood T cells in healthy people across ages. TCRdb itself ran the 5' RACE reads through MiXCR, one entry per CDR3 protein. The sample records 1.5 million to 2 million distinct CDR3 sequences, 40% to 55% being singletons. Sequencing was performed on blood. The source of these receptors is a woman in her thirties or forties in good health. CDR3s include the opening cysteine and the closing phenylalanine or tryptophan. The D gene is left open where the match is weak. Size is omitted from some rows. Given values are once, few, many or a class for expanded clones.

D | J | V | size | DNA | CDR3
TRBD2 | TRBJ2-3 | TRBV7-8 | NA | TGTGCCAGCAGCCCCCGCCAGCGGGGGGTCAGCACAGATACGCAGTATTTT | CASSPRQRGVSTDTQYF
NA | TRBJ2-1 | TRBV4-1 | NA | TGCGCCAGCAGCCACGGGACCCCGACCTACGAGCAGTGCTTC | CASSHGTPTYEQCF
NA | TRBJ2-5 | TRBV5-1 | few | TGCGCCAGCAGCTTTTGGGTCGGGGACCACGACTACCAAGAGACCCAGTACTTC | CASSFWVGDHDYQETQYF
NA | TRBJ2-5 | TRBV12-3/TRBV12-4 | NA | TGTGCCAGCAGTTTTTTGCAGGGGCAGCGAGAGGCCCAGTACTTC | CASSFLQGQREAQYF
NA | TRBJ2-1 | TRBV7-2 | NA | TGTGCCAGCAGCTTTGAGGCTAACGGTGAGCAGTTCTTC | CASSFEANGEQFF
NA | TRBJ2-7 | TRBV5-1 | NA | TGCGCCAGCAGCGAACAAGACCACTACGAGCAGTACTTC | CASSEQDHYEQYF
NA | TRBJ2-7 | TRBV11-2 | few | TGTGCCAGCAGCGAGCGAGAGACAACAGGGAGCTCCTACGAGCAGTACTTC | CASSERETTGSSYEQYF
TRBD2 | TRBJ2-1 | TRBV9 | NA | TGTGCCAGCAGCCTGACTAGCTCTGAGCAGTTCTTC | CASSLTSSEQFF
TRBD1 | TRBJ2-7 | TRBV7-2 | once | TGTGCCAGCAGCACTCGGGCGGGACAGGGCCCATACGAGCAGTACTTC | CASSTRAGQGPYEQYF
NA | TRBJ2-6 | TRBV4-3 | few | TGCGCCAGCAGCCTCGACTCTACTGGGGCCAACGTCCTGACTTTC | CASSLDSTGANVLTF
NA | TRBJ2-5 | TRBV10-3 | NA | TGTGCCATCAGGGATCCCATGGGTCCAGGGGTAGAGACCCAGTACTTC | CAIRDPMGPGVETQYF
TRBD1 | TRBJ2-5 | TRBV6-2/TRBV6-3 | NA | TGTGCCAGCAGTTACGTAGGCAGGGGGCAGGAGACCCAGTACTTC | CASSYVGRGQETQYF
NA | TRBJ1-5 | TRBV20-1 | NA | TGCAGTGCTAGGAGGGCAAATCAGCCCCAGCATTTT | CSARRANQPQHF
NA | TRBJ2-1 | TRBV6-1 | few | TGTGCCAGCAGTGAGCCCCGGCCACGTCCCAATGAGCAGTTCTTC | CASSEPRPRPNEQFF
TRBD1 | TRBJ1-4 | TRBV5-1 | few | TGCGCCAGCAGCGACCAGGGGGGGAATGAAAAACTGTTTTTT | CASSDQGGNEKLFF
TRBD2 | TRBJ2-1 | TRBV2 | NA | TGTGCCAGCAGTGGATTGACTAGCGGGGGGACCCTCCCCAATGAGCAGTTCTTC | CASSGLTSGGTLPNEQFF
NA | TRBJ2-7 | TRBV24-1 | NA | TGTGCCACCAGTGATATCGTTCCCTACGAGCAGTACTTC | CATSDIVPYEQYF
TRBD2 | TRBJ2-3 | TRBV11-2 | NA | TGTGCCAGCAGCTTCGGACTAGCGGGGGGGCCTGGTATGGATACGCAGTATTTT | CASSFGLAGGPGMDTQYF
NA | TRBJ1-1 | TRBV10-3 | NA | TGTGCCATCAGCGGCTCCCGTGAAGCTTTCTTT | CAISGSREAFF
TRBD1 | TRBJ2-5 | TRBV6-2/TRBV6-3 | few | TGTGCCAGCAGGAGAGGACAGGGGGCAAATGAGCAGTACTTC | CASRRGQGANEQYF
TRBD2 | TRBJ2-2 | TRBV29-1 | NA | TGCAGCGTTACAGGCGGGGGGGTTACCGGGGAGCTGTTTTTT | CSVTGGGVTGELFF
TRBD1 | TRBJ2-1 | TRBV20-1 | few | TGCAGTGCACTCGTCCGGGACAGGGTCGAAGAGCAGTTCTTC | CSALVRDRVEEQFF
NA | TRBJ1-5 | TRBV28 | few | TGTGCCAGCAGCTTAGGGGGGGCTGGCAATCAGCCCCAGCATTTT | CASSLGGAGNQPQHF
NA | TRBJ2-5 | TRBV7-2 | NA | TGTGCCAGCAGGTTACAGGCTGCGGAGACCCAGTACTTC | CASRLQAAETQYF
TRBD2 | TRBJ2-3 | TRBV3-1 | NA | TGTGCCAGCAGCCCCCGACTAGCGGGGGGGCGGGGCACAGATACGCAGTATTTT | CASSPRLAGGRGTDTQYF
NA | TRBJ1-2 | TRBV6-5 | NA | TGTGCCAGCAGTAACGGGGCAGACCCCTATGGCTACACCTTC | CASSNGADPYGYTF
TRBD1 | TRBJ1-2 | TRBV20-1 | NA | TGCAGTGCTAGAGTGGACAGGTTCCATGGCTACACCTTC | CSARVDRFHGYTF
TRBD2 | TRBJ2-7 | TRBV20-1 | NA | TGCAGTGCTAGAGATCATGGCGGGGGGAGCTCCTACGAGCAGTACTTC | CSARDHGGGSSYEQYF
TRBD1 | TRBJ2-7 | TRBV6-6 | few | TGTGCCAGCAGTTACACCTTTCGGGACAGCTCCTACGAGCAGTACTTC | CASSYTFRDSSYEQYF
TRBD2 | TRBJ2-3 | TRBV28 | NA | TGTGCCAGCAGCTGGGGGACTATGGGCACAGATACGCAGTATTTT | CASSWGTMGTDTQYF
NA | TRBJ2-5 | TRBV7-3 | few | TGTGCCAGCAGCCCCGGACAGTATCCGTGGGAGACCCAGTACTTC | CASSPGQYPWETQYF
NA | TRBJ1-2 | TRBV7-9 | NA | TGTGCCAGCAGCGAAACAAAACACAGGGTGACCTATGGCTACACCTTC | CASSETKHRVTYGYTF
NA | TRBJ1-2 | TRBV9 | few | TGTGCCAGCAGCGTAGGCGCAGGGGACTATGGCTACACCTTC | CASSVGAGDYGYTF
NA | TRBJ1-5 | TRBV5-8 | NA | TGTGCCAGCAGCTTGGAGGGAGGAGCATACCAGCCCCAGCATTTT | CASSLEGGAYQPQHF
NA | TRBJ2-7 | TRBV20-1 | NA | TGCAGTGCTAGAGATCTGGTCGGGCCGAGCTCCGACGAGCAGTACTTC | CSARDLVGPSSDEQYF